This T cell receptor beta chain was recorded in a study of cytomegalovirus exposure and HLA in healthy donors. Remarks on this clone: Antigen specificity is unknown.

The study ran its PCR with 60 Vbeta and 13 Jbeta primers. Measured with immunoSEQ multiplex PCR; TCRdb has only the in-frame clones, and not every one. The listing contains some 140,000 clones. This CDR3 is 19 amino acids long. Germline CDR1 and CDR2: LGHNA and YNFKEQ. Unmatched junction bases numbered 15, after V lost 0 bases and J lost 6 bases. Study-wide results and limits: Segments of the TCR beta V type were, in most cases, productive about 87% or about 30% of the time in an earlier analysis. Through in vitro validation, three CMV-associated chains were shown to be specific for CMV antigens. Cytomegalovirus association was assigned to more than 150 TCR beta chains.

This TCR came from a woman aged 35 to 49 in good health and CMV-seronegative. The sequencing sample was made of PBMCs. The gene calls are TRBV4-2 and TRBJ1-2, with 11 bases matching TRBD1. CDR3 residues: CASSQERMVGGQGAHGYTF. The CDR3 nucleotides read TGTGCCAGCAGCCAAGAAAGGATGGTGGGAGGACAGGGGGCCCATGGCTACACCTTC.